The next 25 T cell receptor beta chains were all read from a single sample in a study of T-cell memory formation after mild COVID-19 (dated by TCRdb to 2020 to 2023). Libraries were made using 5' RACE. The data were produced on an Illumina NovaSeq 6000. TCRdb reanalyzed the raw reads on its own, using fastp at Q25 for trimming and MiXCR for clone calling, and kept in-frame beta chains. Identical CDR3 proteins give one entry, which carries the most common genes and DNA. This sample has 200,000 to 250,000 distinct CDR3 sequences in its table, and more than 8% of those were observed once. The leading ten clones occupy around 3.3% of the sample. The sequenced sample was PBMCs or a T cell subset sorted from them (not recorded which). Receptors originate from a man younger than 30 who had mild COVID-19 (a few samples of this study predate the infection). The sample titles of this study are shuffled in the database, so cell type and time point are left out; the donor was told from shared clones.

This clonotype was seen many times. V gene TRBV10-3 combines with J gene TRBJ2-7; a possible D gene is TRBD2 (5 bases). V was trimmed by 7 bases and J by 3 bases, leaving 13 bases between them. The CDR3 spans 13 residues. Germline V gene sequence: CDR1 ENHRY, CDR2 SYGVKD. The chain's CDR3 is CAIMGASGYEQYF. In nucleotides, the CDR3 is TGTGCCATCATGGGTGCCAGCGGCTACGAGCAGTACTTC.

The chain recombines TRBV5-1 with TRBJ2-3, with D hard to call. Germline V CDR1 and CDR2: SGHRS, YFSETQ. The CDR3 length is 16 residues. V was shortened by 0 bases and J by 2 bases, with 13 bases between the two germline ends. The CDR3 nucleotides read TGCGCCAGCAGCTTGGCTTTACGGCGGTACACAGATACGCAGTATTTT. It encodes CASSLALRRYTDTQYF.

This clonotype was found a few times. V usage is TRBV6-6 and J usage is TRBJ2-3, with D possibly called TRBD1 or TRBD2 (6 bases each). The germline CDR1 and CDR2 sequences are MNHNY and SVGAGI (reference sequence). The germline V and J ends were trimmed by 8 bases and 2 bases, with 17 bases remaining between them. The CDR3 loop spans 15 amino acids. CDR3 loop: CASLTGGQTTDTQYF. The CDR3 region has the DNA TGTGCCAGCCTCACCGGGGGCCAGACCACAGATACGCAGTATTTT.

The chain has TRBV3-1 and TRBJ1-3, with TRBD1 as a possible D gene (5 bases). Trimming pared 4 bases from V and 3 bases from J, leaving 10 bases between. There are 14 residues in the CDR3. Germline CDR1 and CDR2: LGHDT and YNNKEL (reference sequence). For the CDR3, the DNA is TGTGCCAGCAGCCCGAGGGACTTTGGAAACACCATATATTTT. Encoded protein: CASSPRDFGNTIYF. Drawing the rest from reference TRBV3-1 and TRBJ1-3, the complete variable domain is DTAVSQTPKYLVTQMGNDKSIKCEQNLGHDTMYWYKQDSKKFLKIMFSYNNKELIINETVPNRFSPKSPDKAHLNLHINSLELGDSAVYFCASSPRDFGNTIYFGEGSWLTVV.

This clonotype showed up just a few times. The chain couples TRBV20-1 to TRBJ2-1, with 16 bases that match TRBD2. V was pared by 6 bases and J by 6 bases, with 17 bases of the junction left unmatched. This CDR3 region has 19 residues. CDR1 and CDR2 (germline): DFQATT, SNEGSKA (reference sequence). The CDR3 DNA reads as TGCAGTGCACCCACCCCAGATCCCGGGACTAGCGGGGGGGGCAATGAGCAGTTCTTC. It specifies CSAPTPDPGTSGGGNEQFF.

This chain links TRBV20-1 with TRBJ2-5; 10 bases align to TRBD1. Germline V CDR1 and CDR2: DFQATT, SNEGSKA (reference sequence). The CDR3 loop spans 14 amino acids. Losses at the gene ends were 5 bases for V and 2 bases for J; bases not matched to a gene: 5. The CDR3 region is CSARQGAAQETQYF. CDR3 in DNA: TGCAGTGCTCGACAGGGGGCGGCTCAAGAGACCCAGTACTTC.

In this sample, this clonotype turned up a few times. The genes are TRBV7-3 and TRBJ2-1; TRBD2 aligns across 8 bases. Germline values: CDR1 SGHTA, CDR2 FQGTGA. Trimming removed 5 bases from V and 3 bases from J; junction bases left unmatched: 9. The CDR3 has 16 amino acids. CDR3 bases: TGTGCCAGCAGCCCTGCCCCGGGGGGGCACTACAATGAGCAGTTCTTC. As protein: CASSPAPGGHYNEQFF.

The CDR3 nucleotides read TGTGCCAGCTCACCACCGTCGGCTATGGCCCAGTACTTC. This translates into CASSPPSAMAQYF. The chain carries TRBV18 and TRBJ2-5; D is unresolved. There are 13 residues in the CDR3. V was cut by 0 bases and J by 9 bases, with 11 bases left in between. From germline, CDR1 is KGHSH and CDR2 LQKENI.

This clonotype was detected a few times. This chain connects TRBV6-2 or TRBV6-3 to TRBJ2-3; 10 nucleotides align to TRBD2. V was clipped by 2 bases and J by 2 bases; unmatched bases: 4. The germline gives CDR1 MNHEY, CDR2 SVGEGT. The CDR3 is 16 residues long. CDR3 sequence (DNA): TGTGCCAGCAGTTACCCCCTAGCGGGGGTCACAGATACGCAGTATTTT. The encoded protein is CASSYPLAGVTDTQYF.

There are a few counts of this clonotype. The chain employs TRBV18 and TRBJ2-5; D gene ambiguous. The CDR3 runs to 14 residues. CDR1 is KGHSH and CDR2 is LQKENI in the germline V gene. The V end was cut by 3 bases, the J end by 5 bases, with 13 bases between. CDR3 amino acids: CASSPANVGETQYF. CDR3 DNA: TGTGCCAGCTCACCGGCGAACGTCGGGGAGACCCAGTACTTC.

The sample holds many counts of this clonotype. CDR3 amino acids: CSVTPGVETQYF. CDR3 sequence (DNA): TGCAGCGTCACCCCGGGGGTTGAGACCCAGTACTTC. The chain links TRBV29-1 to TRBJ2-5; TRBD2 might be the D (6 bases). V dropped 6 bases and J dropped 5 bases, with 13 bases sitting between them. Germline V gene lookup returns CDR1 SQVTM and CDR2 ANQGSEA. CDR3 length equals 12 residues.

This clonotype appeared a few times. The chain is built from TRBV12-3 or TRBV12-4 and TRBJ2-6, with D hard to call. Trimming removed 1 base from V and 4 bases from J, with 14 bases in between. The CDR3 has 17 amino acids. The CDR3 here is CASSLVHMAAGANVLTF. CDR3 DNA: TGTGCCAGCAGTTTAGTTCACATGGCAGCGGGGGCCAACGTCCTGACTTTC.

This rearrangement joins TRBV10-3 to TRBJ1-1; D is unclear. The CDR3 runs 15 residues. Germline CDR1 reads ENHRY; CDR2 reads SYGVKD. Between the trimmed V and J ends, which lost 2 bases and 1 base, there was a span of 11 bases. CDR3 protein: CAISEQIYKNTEAFF. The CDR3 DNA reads TGTGCCATCAGTGAGCAAATCTACAAGAACACTGAAGCTTTCTTT.

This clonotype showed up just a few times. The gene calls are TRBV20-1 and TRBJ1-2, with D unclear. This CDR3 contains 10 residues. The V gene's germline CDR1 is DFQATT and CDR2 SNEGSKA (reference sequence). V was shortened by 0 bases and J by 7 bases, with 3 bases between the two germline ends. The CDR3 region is CSARDLGYTF. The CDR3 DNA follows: TGCAGTGCTAGAGATCTTGGCTACACCTTC.

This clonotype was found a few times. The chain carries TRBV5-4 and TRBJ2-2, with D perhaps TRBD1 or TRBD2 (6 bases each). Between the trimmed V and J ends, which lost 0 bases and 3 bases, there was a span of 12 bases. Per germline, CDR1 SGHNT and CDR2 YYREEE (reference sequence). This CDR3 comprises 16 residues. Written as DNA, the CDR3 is TGTGCCAGCAGCTTGGCGGGGGCGGGGTACACCGGGGAGCTGTTTTTT. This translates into CASSLAGAGYTGELFF. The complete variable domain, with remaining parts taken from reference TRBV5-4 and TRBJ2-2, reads ETGVTQSPTHLIKTRGQQVTLRCSSQSGHNTVSWYQQALGQGPQFIFQYYREEENGRGNFPPRFSGLQFPNYSSELNVNALELDDSALYLCASSLAGAGYTGELFFGEGSRLTVL.

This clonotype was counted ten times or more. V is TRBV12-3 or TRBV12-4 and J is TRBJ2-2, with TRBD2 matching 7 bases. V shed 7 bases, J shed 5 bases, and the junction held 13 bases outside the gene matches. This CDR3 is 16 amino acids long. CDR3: CASTGTTKLRTGELFF. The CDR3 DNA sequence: TGTGCCAGCACCGGGACTACCAAATTGCGGACCGGGGAGCTGTTTTTT.

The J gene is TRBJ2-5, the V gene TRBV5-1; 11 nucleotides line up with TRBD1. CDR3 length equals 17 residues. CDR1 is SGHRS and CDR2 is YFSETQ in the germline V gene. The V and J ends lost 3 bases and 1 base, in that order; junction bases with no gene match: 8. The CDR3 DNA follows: TGCGCCAGCAGCTCCGGTGGGACAGGGGGGGGCCAAGAGACCCAGTACTTC. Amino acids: CASSSGGTGGGQETQYF. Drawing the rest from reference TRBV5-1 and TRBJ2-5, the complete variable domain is KAGVTQTPRYLIKTRGQQVTLSCSPISGHRSVSWYQQTPGQGLQFLFEYFSETQRNKGNFPGRFSGRQFSNSRSEMNVSTLELGDSALYLCASSSGGTGGGQETQYFGPGTRLLVL.

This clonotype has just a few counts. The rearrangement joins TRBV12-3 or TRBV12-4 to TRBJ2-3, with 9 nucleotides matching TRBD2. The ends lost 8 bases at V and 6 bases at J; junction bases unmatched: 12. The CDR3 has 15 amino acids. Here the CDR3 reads CASGLGAGGPDTQYF. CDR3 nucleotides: TGTGCCAGCGGATTGGGAGCGGGGGGCCCGGATACGCAGTATTTT.

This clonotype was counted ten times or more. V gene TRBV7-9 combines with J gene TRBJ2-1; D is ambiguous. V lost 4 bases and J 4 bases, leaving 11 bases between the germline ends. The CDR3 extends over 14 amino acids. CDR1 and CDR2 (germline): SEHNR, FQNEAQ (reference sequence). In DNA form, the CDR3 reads TGTGCCAGCAGCTCGCCGGAGAGTTACAATGAGCAGTTCTTC. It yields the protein CASSSPESYNEQFF. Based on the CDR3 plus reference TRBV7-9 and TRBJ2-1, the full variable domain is DTGVSQNPRHKITKRGQNVTFRCDPISEHNRLYWYRQTLGQGPEFLTYFQNEAQLEKSRLLSDRFSAERPKGSFSTLEIQRTEQGDSAMYLCASSSPESYNEQFFGPGTRLTVL.

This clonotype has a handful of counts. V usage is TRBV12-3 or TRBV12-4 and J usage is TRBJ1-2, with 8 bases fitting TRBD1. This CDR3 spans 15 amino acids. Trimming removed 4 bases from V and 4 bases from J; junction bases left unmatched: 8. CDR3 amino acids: CASSSGGGIRYGYTF. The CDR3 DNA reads TGTGCCAGCAGTTCAGGGGGCGGAATTCGCTATGGCTACACCTTC.

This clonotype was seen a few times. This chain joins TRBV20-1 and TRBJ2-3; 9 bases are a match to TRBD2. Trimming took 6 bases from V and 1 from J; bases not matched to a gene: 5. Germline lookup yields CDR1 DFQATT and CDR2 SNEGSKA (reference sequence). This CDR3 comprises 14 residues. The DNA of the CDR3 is TGCAGTGCCAAAGCGGGGGGCGGCACAGATACGCAGTATTTT. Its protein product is CSAKAGGGTDTQYF.

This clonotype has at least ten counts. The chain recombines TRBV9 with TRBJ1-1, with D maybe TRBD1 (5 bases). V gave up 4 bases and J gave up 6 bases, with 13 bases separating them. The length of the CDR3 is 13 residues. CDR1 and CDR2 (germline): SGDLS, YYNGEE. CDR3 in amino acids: CASSSRGGSEAFF. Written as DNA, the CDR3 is TGTGCCAGCAGCTCCCGGGGGGGGTCTGAAGCTTTCTTT.

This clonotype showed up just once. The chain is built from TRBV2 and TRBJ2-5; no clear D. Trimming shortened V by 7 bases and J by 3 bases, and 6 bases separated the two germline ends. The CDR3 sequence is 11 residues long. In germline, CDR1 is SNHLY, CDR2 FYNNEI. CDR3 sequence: CASTLEETQYF. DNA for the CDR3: TGTGCCAGCACCCTAGAAGAGACCCAGTACTTC.

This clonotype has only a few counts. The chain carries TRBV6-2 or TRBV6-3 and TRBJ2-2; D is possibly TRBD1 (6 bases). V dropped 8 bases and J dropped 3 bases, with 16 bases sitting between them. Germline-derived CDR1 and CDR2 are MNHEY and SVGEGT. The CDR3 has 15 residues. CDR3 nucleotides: TGTGCCAGCTACAGTTACAAGGGGGACACCGGGGAGCTGTTTTTT. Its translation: CASYSYKGDTGELFF.

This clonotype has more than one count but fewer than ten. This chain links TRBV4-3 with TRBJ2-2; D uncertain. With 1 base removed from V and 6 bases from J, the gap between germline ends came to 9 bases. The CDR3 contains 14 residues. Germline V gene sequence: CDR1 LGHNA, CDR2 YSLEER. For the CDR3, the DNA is TGCGCCAGCAGCCAAGTCGAGCTGTCCGGGGAGCTGTTTTTT. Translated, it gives CASSQVELSGELFF.